These 8 T cell receptor beta chains were sequenced from one sample in a study of T cells in Graves' hyperthyroidism and ophthalmopathy. What was amplified from RNA transcripts were TCR beta CDR3 regions. The HTBI primer set served for first-round RT-PCR of the TCR CDR3. TCRdb independently ran MiXCR on the multiplex PCR reads; one entry per CDR3 protein. The table shows around 300,000 distinct CDR3 sequences, with around 14% occurring only once. The sample taken for sequencing was blood. These receptors were collected from a woman aged 25 to 39 with Graves' hyperthyroidism.

This clonotype was seen more than once but under ten times. The gene calls are TRBV20-1 and TRBJ1-5; D gene ambiguous. The CDR3 covers 12 residues. Germline values: CDR1 DFQATT, CDR2 SNEGSKA (reference sequence). The V gene lost 0 bases and the J gene lost 6 bases, with 6 bases spanning the gap. CDR3 sequence: CSARDRTQPQHF. The CDR3 nucleotides read TGCAGTGCTAGAGACAGGACTCAGCCCCAGCATTTT.

In this sample, this clonotype turned up many times. The V and J genes are TRBV20-1 and TRBJ2-1, with D maybe TRBD1 (7 bases). The CDR3 totals 13 residues. V gave up 5 bases and J gave up 7 bases, with 15 bases separating them. Germline V CDR1 and CDR2: DFQATT, SNEGSKA (reference sequence). CDR3 nucleotide sequence: TGCAGTGCTGATCGGACAGGAGGGAATGAGCAGTTCTTC. Translation gives CSADRTGGNEQFF.

This chain links TRBV7-2 with TRBJ1-1, with TRBD1 identical over 8 bases. This CDR3 contains 15 residues. Germline lookup yields CDR1 SGHTA and CDR2 FQGNSA. The V and J ends lost 4 bases and 4 bases, in that order; junction bases with no gene match: 8. CDR3 in DNA: TGTGCCAGCAGCTCTGGACAGGGATCGGCCACTGAAGCTTTCTTT. It codes for CASSSGQGSATEAFF.

This clonotype was found a few times. The chain is built from TRBV3-1 and TRBJ2-1, with D perhaps TRBD2 (6 bases). The V end was cut by 0 bases, the J end by 5 bases, with 17 bases between. This CDR3 spans 17 amino acids. Germline assignment: CDR1 LGHDT and CDR2 YNNKEL (reference sequence). This CDR3 reads CASSQEIGPSAHNEQFF. The CDR3 DNA reads as TGTGCCAGCAGCCAAGAAATTGGGCCTAGCGCCCACAATGAGCAGTTCTTC.

This clonotype was counted between two and nine times. The chain recombines TRBV25-1 with TRBJ2-1; TRBD1 matches 9 bases. The germline gives CDR1 MGHDK, CDR2 SYGVNS. V was pared by 4 bases and J by 2 bases, with 6 bases of the junction left unmatched. The CDR3 runs 16 residues. This chain's CDR3 is CASSARTGGAYNEQFF. In DNA form, the CDR3 reads TGTGCCAGCAGTGCCCGTACAGGGGGCGCCTACAATGAGCAGTTCTTC.

This clonotype was seen more than once but under ten times. V is TRBV27 and J is TRBJ2-1; 8 nucleotides agree with TRBD2. Trimming took 5 bases from V and 8 from J; bases not matched to a gene: 11. The germline gives CDR1 MNHEY, CDR2 SMNVEV (reference sequence). This CDR3 region has 15 residues. CDR3 loop: CASSAGTRTLDEQFF. In DNA form, the CDR3 reads TGTGCCAGCAGTGCGGGGACTAGGACTCTCGATGAGCAGTTCTTC.

This clonotype was seen more than once but under ten times. This chain links TRBV5-8 with TRBJ2-5; D assignment may be TRBD1 or TRBD2 (5 bases each). CDR3 size: 15 residues. Trimming took off 3 bases at V and 4 bases at J, with 16 bases between the two ends. Germline V gene sequence: CDR1 SGHTS, CDR2 YDEGEE. The CDR3 sequence is CASSSGNPGTETQYF. The CDR3 region has the DNA TGTGCCAGCAGCTCTGGTAACCCAGGGACAGAGACCCAGTACTTC.

The chain links TRBV6-6 to TRBJ1-4, with a weak D call TRBD1 (5 bases). This CDR3 spans 14 amino acids. From germline, CDR1 is MNHNY and CDR2 SVGAGI (reference sequence). The germline V and J ends were trimmed by 2 bases and 7 bases, with 11 bases remaining between them. In DNA form, the CDR3 reads TGTGCCAGCAGTTACAGGGGTAGCGGTGAAAAACTGTTTTTT. This sequence encodes CASSYRGSGEKLFF.